What follows describes a single T cell receptor beta chain. Blood CD8+ and CD4+ T cells underwent high-throughput TCR beta sequencing. These data originate in a study of CD8 T cells in Susac syndrome. cDNA came from roughly 0.5 to 1 ug RNA primed by random hexamers. A single record per CDR3 protein comes from TCRdb applying MiXCR to the immunoSEQ multiplex PCR reads. The table includes 150,000 to 200,000 distinct CDR3 sequences, approximately 96% detected once. The germline V gene encodes CDR1 SNHLY and CDR2 FYNNEI. V was cut by 7 bases and J by 5 bases, with 9 bases left in between. This CDR3 has 12 amino acids.

The receptor was isolated from a human donor with Susac syndrome. The V gene is TRBV2, the J gene TRBJ1-5; D perhaps matches TRBD1 (6 bases). Sequenced material: CD4+ T cells from PBMCs. The CDR3 nucleotides read TGTGCCAGCACAGGGGATCATCAGCCCCAGCATTTT. This codes for CASTGDHQPQHF.